This T cell receptor (beta chain) was identified during a study of cytomegalovirus exposure and HLA in healthy donors. Amplification used 60 Vbeta primers and 13 Jbeta primers. The method was immunoSEQ multiplex PCR; TCRdb's version includes in-frame clones alone and lacks a portion of them. The sample has some 45,000 clones, roughly nine tenths seen once. V lost 8 bases and J 0 bases, leaving 7 bases between the germline ends. Per the germline V gene, CDR1 is LNHDA and CDR2 is SQIVND (reference sequence). CDR3 length: 13 amino acids. The clonotype was recovered from a woman in her thirties or forties in good health and CMV-seropositive. The sequencing input was PBMCs. V usage is TRBV19 and J usage is TRBJ1-4; D unresolved. CDR3 residues: CASRGATNEKLFF. Here the CDR3 DNA reads TGTGCCAGTCGGGGTGCAACTAATGAAAAACTGTTTTTT. The variable domain in full, with the rest retrieved from reference TRBV19 and TRBJ1-4, is DGGITQSPKYLFRKEGQNVTLSCEQNLNHDAMYWYRQDPGQGLRLIYYSQIVNDFQKGDIAEGYSVSREKKESFPLTVTSAQKNPTAFYLCASRGATNEKLFFGSGTQLSVL.